This T cell receptor beta chain appears in the sequencing data of a study of blood T cell repertoires in COVID-19. In the study overall: Sites across the United States, Italy and Spain contributed samples from acute and convalescent COVID-19.

The CDR3 spans 16 residues. Germline assignment: CDR1 SGHAT and CDR2 FQNNGV. Losses at the gene ends were 3 bases for V and 0 bases for J; bases not matched to a gene: 6. Libraries were prepared by immunoSEQ multiplex PCR; TCRdb keeps only in-frame clonotypes and omits some of them. The repertoire has about 160,000 clones, about 83% of them found once; the top ten carry 10% to 15%. The specimen was peripheral blood. The receptor's source is a man between 65 and 79 years old who had recovered from COVID-19. V gene TRBV11-2 combines with J gene TRBJ2-3; the match to TRBD2 covers 7 bases. CDR3 sequence: CASSLLLAYSTDTQYF. In DNA, the CDR3 is TGTGCCAGCAGCTTGCTACTAGCGTATAGCACAGATACGCAGTATTTT.